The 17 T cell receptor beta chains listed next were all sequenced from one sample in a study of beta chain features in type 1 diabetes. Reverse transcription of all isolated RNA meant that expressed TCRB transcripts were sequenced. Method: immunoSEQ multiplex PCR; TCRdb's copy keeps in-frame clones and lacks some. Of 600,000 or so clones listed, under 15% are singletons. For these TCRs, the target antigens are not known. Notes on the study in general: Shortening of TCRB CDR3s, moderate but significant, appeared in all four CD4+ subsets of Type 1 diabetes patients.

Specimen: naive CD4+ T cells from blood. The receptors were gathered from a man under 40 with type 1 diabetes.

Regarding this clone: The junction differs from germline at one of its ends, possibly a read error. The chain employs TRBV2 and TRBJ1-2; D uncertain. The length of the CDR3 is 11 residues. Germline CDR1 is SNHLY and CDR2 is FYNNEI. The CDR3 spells CASSEGSSSAF. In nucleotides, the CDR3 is TGTGCCAGCAGTGAAGGGAGCAGCTCAGCCTTC.

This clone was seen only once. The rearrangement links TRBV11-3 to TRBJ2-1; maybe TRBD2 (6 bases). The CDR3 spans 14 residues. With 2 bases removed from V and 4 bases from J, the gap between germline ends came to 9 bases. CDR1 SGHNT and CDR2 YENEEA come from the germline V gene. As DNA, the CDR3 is TGTGCCAGCAGCTTAACGGGACTTTACAATGAGCAGTTCTTC. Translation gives CASSLTGLYNEQFF.

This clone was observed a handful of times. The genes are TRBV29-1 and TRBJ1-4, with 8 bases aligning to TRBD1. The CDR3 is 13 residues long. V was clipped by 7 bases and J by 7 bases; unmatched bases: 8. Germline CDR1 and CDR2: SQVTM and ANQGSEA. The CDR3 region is CSAAGTGVEKLFF. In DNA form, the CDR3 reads TGCAGCGCTGCCGGGACAGGAGTTGAAAAACTGTTTTTT. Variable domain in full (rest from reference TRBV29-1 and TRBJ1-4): SAVISQKPSRDICQRGTSLTIQCQVDSQVTMMFWYRQQPGQSLTLIATANQGSEATYESGFVIDKFPISRPNLTFSTLTVSNMSPEDSSIYLCSAAGTGVEKLFFGSGTQLSVL.

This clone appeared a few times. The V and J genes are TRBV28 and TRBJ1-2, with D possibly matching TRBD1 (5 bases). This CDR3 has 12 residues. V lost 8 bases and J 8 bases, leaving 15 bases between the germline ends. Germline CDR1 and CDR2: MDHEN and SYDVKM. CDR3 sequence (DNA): TGTGCCAGCGTGGAGGGGCTCGGCGGCTACACCTTC. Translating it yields CASVEGLGGYTF.

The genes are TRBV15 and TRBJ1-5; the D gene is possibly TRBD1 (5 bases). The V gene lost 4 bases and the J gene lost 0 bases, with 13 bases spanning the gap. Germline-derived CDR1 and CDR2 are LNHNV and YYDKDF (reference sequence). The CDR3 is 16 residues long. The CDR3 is CATSTGTAYSNQPQHF. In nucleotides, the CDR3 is TGTGCCACCAGCACAGGGACGGCCTATAGCAATCAGCCCCAGCATTTT. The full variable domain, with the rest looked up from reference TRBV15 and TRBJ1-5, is DAMVIQNPRYQVTQFGKPVTLSCSQTLNHNVMYWYQQKSSQAPKLLFHYYDKDFNNEADTPDNFQSRRPNTSFCFLDIRSPGLGDTAMYLCATSTGTAYSNQPQHFGDGTRLSIL.

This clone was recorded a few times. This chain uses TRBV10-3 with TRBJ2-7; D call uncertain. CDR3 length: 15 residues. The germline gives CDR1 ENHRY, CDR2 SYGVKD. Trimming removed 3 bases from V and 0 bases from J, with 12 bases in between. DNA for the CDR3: TGTGCCATCAGTGACCAGAGGATTCTCTCCTACGAGCAGTACTTC. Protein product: CAISDQRILSYEQYF.

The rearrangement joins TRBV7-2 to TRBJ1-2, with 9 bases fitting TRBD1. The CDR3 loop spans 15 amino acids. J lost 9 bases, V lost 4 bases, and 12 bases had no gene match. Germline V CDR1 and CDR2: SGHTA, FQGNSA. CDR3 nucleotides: TGTGCCAGCAGCTATTGGGACAGGGCCCCCCAGAGCTACACCTTC. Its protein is CASSYWDRAPQSYTF.

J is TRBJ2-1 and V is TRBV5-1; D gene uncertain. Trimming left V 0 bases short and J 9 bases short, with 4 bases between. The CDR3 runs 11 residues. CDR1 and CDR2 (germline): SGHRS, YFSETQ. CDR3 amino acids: CASSLEAEQFF. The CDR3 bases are TGCGCCAGCAGCTTGGAAGCTGAGCAGTTCTTC.

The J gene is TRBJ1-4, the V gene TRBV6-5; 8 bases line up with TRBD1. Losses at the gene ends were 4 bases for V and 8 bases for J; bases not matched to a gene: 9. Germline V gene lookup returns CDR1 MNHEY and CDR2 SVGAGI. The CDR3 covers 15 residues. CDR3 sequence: CASSSAQGAREKLFF. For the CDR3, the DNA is TGTGCCAGCAGTTCTGCCCAGGGGGCTCGGGAAAAACTGTTTTTT.

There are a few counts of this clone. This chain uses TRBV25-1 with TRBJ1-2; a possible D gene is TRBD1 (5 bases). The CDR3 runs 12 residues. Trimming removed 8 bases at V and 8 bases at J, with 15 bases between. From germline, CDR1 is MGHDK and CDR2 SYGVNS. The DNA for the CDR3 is TGTGCCAGCCTGGGGACGGATTGGGGCTACACCTTC. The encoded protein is CASLGTDWGYTF.

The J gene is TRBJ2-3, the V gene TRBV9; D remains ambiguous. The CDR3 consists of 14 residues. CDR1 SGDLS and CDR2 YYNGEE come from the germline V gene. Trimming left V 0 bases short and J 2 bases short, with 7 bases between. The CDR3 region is CASSVADHTDTQYF. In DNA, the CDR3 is TGTGCCAGCAGCGTAGCTGACCACACAGATACGCAGTATTTT.

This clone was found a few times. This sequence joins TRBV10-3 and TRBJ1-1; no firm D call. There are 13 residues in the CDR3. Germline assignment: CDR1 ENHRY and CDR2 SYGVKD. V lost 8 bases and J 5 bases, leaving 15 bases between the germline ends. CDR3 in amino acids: CAIGNVDSTEAFF. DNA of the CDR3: TGTGCCATCGGGAATGTAGATAGTACTGAAGCTTTCTTT.

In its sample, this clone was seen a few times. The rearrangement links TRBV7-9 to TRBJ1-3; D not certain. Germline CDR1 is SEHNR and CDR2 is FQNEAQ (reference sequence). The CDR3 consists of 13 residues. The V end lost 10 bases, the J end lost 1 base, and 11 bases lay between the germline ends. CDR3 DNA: TGTGCCACTAGGGAGATTTCTGGAAACACCATATATTTT. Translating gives CATREISGNTIYF.

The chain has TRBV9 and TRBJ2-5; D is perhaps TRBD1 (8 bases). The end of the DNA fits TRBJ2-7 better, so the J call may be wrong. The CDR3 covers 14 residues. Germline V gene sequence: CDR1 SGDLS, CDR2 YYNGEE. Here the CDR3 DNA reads TGTGCCAGCAGCGCCCAGGGGGCGGGGGACGAGCAGTACTTC. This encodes CASSAQGAGDEQYF.

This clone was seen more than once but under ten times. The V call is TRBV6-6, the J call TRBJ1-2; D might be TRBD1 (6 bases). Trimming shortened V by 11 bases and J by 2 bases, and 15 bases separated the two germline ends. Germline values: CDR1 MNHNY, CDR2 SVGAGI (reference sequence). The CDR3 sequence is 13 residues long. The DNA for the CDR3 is TGTGCCGGTACCTCAGGGGTGAACTATGGCTACACCTTC. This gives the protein CAGTSGVNYGYTF.

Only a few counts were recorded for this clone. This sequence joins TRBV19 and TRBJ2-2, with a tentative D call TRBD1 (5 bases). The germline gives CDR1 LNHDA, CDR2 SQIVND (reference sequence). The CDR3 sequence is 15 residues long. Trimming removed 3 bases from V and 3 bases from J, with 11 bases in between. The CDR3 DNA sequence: TGTGCCAGTAGTATGGGGCAGGCATACACCGGGGAGCTGTTTTTT. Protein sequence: CASSMGQAYTGELFF.

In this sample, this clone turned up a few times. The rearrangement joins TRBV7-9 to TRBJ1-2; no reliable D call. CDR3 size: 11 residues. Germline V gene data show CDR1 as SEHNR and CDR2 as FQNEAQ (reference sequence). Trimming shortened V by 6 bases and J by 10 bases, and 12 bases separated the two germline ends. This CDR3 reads CASREDAFYTF. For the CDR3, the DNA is TGTGCCAGCAGAGAGGATGCATTCTACACCTTC.